Below, 8 T cell receptor beta chains from the same sample are listed, as sequenced in a study of technical replicates of blood from several donors. Using immunoSEQ multiplex PCR, the repertoire was profiled, and TCRdb retains in-frame clones only, with some absent. The table records about 75,000 clones, 97% of them present only once. The source material was T cells isolated from PBMCs. The receptors were gathered from a human donor in good health.

This clone was seen only once. The rearrangement joins TRBV5-1 to TRBJ1-5; D is ambiguous. The CDR3 spans 15 residues. Germline V lookup: CDR1 SGHRS, CDR2 YFSETQ. Trimming left V 4 bases short and J 0 bases short, with 11 bases between. DNA for the CDR3: TGCGCCAGCAGCGATGGGCCTTATAGCAATCAGCCCCAGCATTTT. Translation: CASSDGPYSNQPQHF.

The J gene is TRBJ2-1, the V gene TRBV5-1, with D perhaps matching TRBD2 (6 bases). Germline V gene sequence: CDR1 SGHRS, CDR2 YFSETQ. This CDR3 has 12 residues. V was cut by 0 bases and J by 8 bases, with 6 bases left in between. In DNA, the CDR3 is TGCGCCAGCAGCTTGGCGGGGGATGAGCAGTTCTTC. Encoded protein: CASSLAGDEQFF.

The rearrangement uses TRBV12-5 and TRBJ1-5; maybe TRBD1 (6 bases). CDR3 length equals 17 residues. The V gene's germline CDR1 is LGHNT and CDR2 FRNRAP. Trimming pared 1 base from V and 8 bases from J, leaving 21 bases between. CDR3 bases: TGTGCTAGTGGTTTGGGCCTCCAGGGGCAAATACGTGAGCCCCAGCATTTT. Translating it yields CASGLGLQGQIREPQHF. Combining the CDR3 with reference TRBV12-5 and TRBJ1-5 gives the whole variable domain DARVTQTPRHKVTEMGQEVTMRCQPILGHNTVFWYRQTMMQGLELLAYFRNRAPLDDSGMPKDRFSAEMPDATLATLKIQPSEPRDSAVYFCASGLGLQGQIREPQHFGDGTRLSIL.

V and J are TRBV5-1 and TRBJ1-2, with D maybe TRBD1 (6 bases). The germline V and J ends were trimmed by 0 bases and 3 bases, with 6 bases remaining between them. The CDR3 has 13 residues. Germline V lookup: CDR1 SGHRS, CDR2 YFSETQ. The chain's CDR3 is CASSLEGDYGYTF. CDR3 DNA sequence: TGCGCCAGCAGCTTGGAGGGGGACTATGGCTACACCTTC.

This chain connects TRBV7-2 to TRBJ2-3; D possibly corresponds to TRBD2 (6 bases). This CDR3 comprises 14 residues. The germline V gene encodes CDR1 SGHTA and CDR2 FQGNSA. The V end was cut by 8 bases, the J end by 3 bases, with 15 bases between. CDR3 nucleotides: TGTGCCAGCCACCCATGGCGGGATACAGATACGCAGTATTTT. Its translation is CASHPWRDTDTQYF.

This chain joins TRBV4-1 and TRBJ2-7; possibly TRBD2 for D (5 bases). The V gene lost 1 base and the J gene lost 4 bases, with 11 bases spanning the gap. CDR1 is MGHRA and CDR2 is YSYEKL in the germline V gene. The CDR3 length is 14 residues. CDR3 residues: CASSQVTSSYEQYF. The CDR3 DNA reads as TGCGCCAGCAGCCAAGTAACTAGTTCTTACGAGCAGTACTTC.

The CDR3 here is CSAPLETQYF. CDR3 in DNA: TGCAGTGCTCCATTGGAGACCCAGTACTTC. The rearrangement uses TRBV20-1 and TRBJ2-5; unclear D gene. The CDR3 spans 10 residues. Looked up from germline, CDR1 is DFQATT and CDR2 is SNEGSKA (reference sequence). V lost 5 bases and J 5 bases, leaving 6 bases between the germline ends.

The chain joins TRBV4-1 to TRBJ2-3; a possible D gene is TRBD1 (5 bases). CDR1 is MGHRA, CDR2 YSYEKL, per germline. Trimming cost V 4 bases and J 6 bases, with 17 bases left between them. CDR3 length: 15 amino acids. CDR3 loop: CASSRGQGYQDTQYF. CDR3 nucleotides: TGCGCCAGCAGCCGCGGTCAGGGTTACCAGGATACGCAGTATTTT.